This TCR beta chain came from a study of shared clonotypes between healthy human individuals. Study-level results: Only blood was sampled; tissue repertoires likely differ.

The data were produced by immunoSEQ multiplex PCR, yet TCRdb's version contains in-frame clones alone and is incomplete. The sample holds more than 550,000 clones, around 90% seen once. Naive CD8 populations comprised CD45RO-negative cells positively selected for CCR7, excluding terminally differentiated effector memory CD45RA+ cells. Comment on this clone: Its antigen is currently unknown.

The clonotype comes from a man aged 30 to 39 in good health. Material for sequencing was naive CD8+ T cells sorted from blood.

In DNA, the CDR3 is TGTGCCAGCAGTTACTTGCGGGGGAACCAAGAGACCCAGTACTTC. The encoded protein is CASSYLRGNQETQYF. This chain connects TRBV6-5 to TRBJ2-5, with 7 nucleotides matching TRBD2. The trim removed 1 base at V and 0 bases at J, leaving 2 bases unmatched. CDR3 length equals 15 residues. Germline CDR1 is MNHEY and CDR2 is SVGAGI.